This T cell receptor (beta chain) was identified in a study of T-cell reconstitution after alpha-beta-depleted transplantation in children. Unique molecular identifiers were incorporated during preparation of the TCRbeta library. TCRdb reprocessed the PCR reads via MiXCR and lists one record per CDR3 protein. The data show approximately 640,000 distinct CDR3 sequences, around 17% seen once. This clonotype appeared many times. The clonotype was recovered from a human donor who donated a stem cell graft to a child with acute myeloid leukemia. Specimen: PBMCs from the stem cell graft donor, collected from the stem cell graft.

CDR3 residues: CASSLKTAGNTIYF. The DNA for the CDR3 is TGTGCCAGCAGCTTAAAGACTGCAGGAAACACCATATATTTT. The V call is TRBV7-3, the J call TRBJ1-3, with unresolved D. The CDR3 loop spans 14 amino acids. Germline V gene data show CDR1 as SGHTA and CDR2 as FQGTGA. V gave up 1 base and J gave up 4 bases, with 8 bases separating them.